The TCR beta chain under discussion was sequenced for a study of blood T cell repertoires in COVID-19. Generated by immunoSEQ multiplex PCR, the TCRdb table keeps only in-frame clones and is missing some. The data hold approximately 300,000 clones, with 80% to 95% observed a single time. Trimming cost V 3 bases and J 2 bases; bases outside gene matches: 3. Germline loops: CDR1 SGHRS, CDR2 YFSETQ. This CDR3 is 15 amino acids long. This sequence originates from a woman aged 25 to 45 with COVID-19, enrolled during active disease. The rearrangement joins TRBV5-1 to TRBJ2-5; 11 positions agree with TRBD2. The sequenced material came from peripheral blood. This chain's CDR3 is CASSSGLAVQETQYF. The DNA of the CDR3 is TGCGCCAGCAGCTCGGGACTAGCGGTTCAAGAGACCCAGTACTTC.